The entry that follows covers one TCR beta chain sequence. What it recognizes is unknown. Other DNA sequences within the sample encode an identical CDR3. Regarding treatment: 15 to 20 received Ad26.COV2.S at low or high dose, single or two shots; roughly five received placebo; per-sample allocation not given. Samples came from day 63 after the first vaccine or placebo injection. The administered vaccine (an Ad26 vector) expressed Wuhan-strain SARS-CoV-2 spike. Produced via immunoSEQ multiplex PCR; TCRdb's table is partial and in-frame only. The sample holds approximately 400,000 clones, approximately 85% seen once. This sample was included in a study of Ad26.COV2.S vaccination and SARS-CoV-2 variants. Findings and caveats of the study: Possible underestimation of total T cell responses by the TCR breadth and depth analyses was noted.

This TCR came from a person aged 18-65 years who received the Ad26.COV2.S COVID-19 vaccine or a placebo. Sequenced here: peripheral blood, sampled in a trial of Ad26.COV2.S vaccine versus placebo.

The CDR3 nucleotides are TGTGCCATCAGAGGACTAGCGGGGGGATACAATGAGCAGTTCTTC. This encodes CAIRGLAGGYNEQFF. V and J are TRBV10-3 and TRBJ2-1; 14 nucleotides agree with TRBD2. From germline, CDR1 is ENHRY and CDR2 SYGVKD. There are 15 residues in the CDR3. Trimming took 6 bases from V and 4 from J; bases not matched to a gene: 2.